This entry describes one TCR beta chain. Other DNA sequences in the same sample also yield this CDR3. Under the authors' procedure: Amplification from reference gene primers served as the basis for estimated nucleated cell counts. This table comes from immunoSEQ multiplex PCR, and its TCRdb copy is limited to in-frame clones, with some not included. V and J calls and clone size are as listed in that table; D and trimming were resolved from the DNA. The repertoire has about 220,000 clones, about 80% of them found once; the top ten carry approximately 1.3%. These data originate in a study of blood T cell repertoires in COVID-19. Overall study context: PBMCs, B-cell-depleted T cells, or T cells provided the cDNA or gDNA that made up the material.

The CDR3 length is 15 residues. Germline V gene data show CDR1 as SGHRS and CDR2 as YFSETQ. With V trimmed by 3 bases and J by 5 bases, 6 bases remained unmatched. The study drew participants aged 18 to 89 years from about two dozen US areas. This TCR came from a woman between 35 and 50 years old with acute COVID-19. The sequenced sample was PBMCs or T cells enriched from blood (not recorded which). The rearrangement uses TRBV5-1 and TRBJ1-2, with 11 bases aligning to TRBD1. DNA of the CDR3: TGCGCCAGCAGCTCAGGGACAGGGGGTCTATATGGCTACACCTTC. Its translation: CASSSGTGGLYGYTF.